Shown below are 13 T cell receptor beta chains from a single sample sequenced in a study of response to subunit inactivated influenza vaccine. TCRdb independently ran MiXCR on the RT-PCR reads; one entry per CDR3 protein. Of some 500,000 distinct CDR3 sequences listed, 16% are singletons. The specimen comprised CD4+ T cells sorted from PBMCs, sampled roughly 24 months after vaccination. The receptors stem from a man aged 50-75 years who received an inactivated influenza vaccine.

This CDR3 reads CASSLEARGTGELFF. DNA for the CDR3: TGCGCCAGCAGCTTGGAAGCCCGGGGGACCGGGGAGCTGTTTTTT. The rearrangement uses TRBV5-1 and TRBJ2-2; D possibly corresponds to TRBD2 (6 bases). Trimming removed 0 bases from V and 5 bases from J, with 11 bases in between. The CDR3 runs to 15 residues. Germline V gene sequence: CDR1 SGHRS, CDR2 YFSETQ.

This chain joins TRBV6-1 and TRBJ1-5; D remains ambiguous. The CDR3 consists of 14 residues. Trimming stripped 0 bases from V and 4 bases from J, with 7 bases between. The V gene's germline CDR1 is MNHNS and CDR2 SASEGT. CDR3 in DNA: TGTGCCAGCAGTGAAGCCCGGATAAATCAGCCCCAGCATTTT. As protein: CASSEARINQPQHF.

The V call is TRBV10-3, the J call TRBJ1-3; unclear D gene. This CDR3 region has 12 residues. From germline, CDR1 is ENHRY and CDR2 SYGVKD. Between the trimmed V and J ends, which lost 4 bases and 2 bases, there was a span of 3 bases. The CDR3 nucleotides are TGTGCCATCAGTGCACCTGGAAACACCATATATTTT. Translating it yields CAISAPGNTIYF.

This clonotype has at least ten counts. The V gene is TRBV20-1, the J gene TRBJ2-5; TRBD1 agrees at 10 bases. The CDR3 length is 15 residues. From germline, CDR1 is DFQATT and CDR2 SNEGSKA (reference sequence). Trimming removed 2 bases from V and 4 bases from J; junction bases left unmatched: 7. The CDR3 coding sequence is TGCAGTGCTAGATCGGGGACAGGGGATAGAGAGACCCAGTACTTC. Its translation is CSARSGTGDRETQYF.

This chain uses TRBV10-3 with TRBJ2-7; D is uncertain. Germline V CDR1 and CDR2: ENHRY, SYGVKD. The length of the CDR3 is 13 residues. V was pared by 3 bases and J by 6 bases, with 12 bases between. CDR3 region: CAISDLRDIEQYF. CDR3 DNA: TGTGCCATCAGTGACCTTCGAGATATCGAGCAGTACTTC.

This clonotype showed up just a few times. V usage is TRBV7-2 and J usage is TRBJ2-2; TRBD1 aligns across 9 bases. This CDR3 region has 16 residues. V shed 3 bases and J 4 bases; nucleotides not matched to a gene: 6. In germline, CDR1 is SGHTA, CDR2 FQGNSA. The CDR3 sequence is CASSFPGQGVTGELFF. The CDR3 region has the DNA TGTGCCAGCAGCTTTCCGGGACAGGGAGTCACCGGGGAGCTGTTTTTT.

J is TRBJ2-1 and V is TRBV20-1, with TRBD2 identical over 10 bases. V dropped 6 bases and J dropped 6; count of bases not matched to a gene: 8. Germline V gene lookup returns CDR1 DFQATT and CDR2 SNEGSKA (reference sequence). This CDR3 is built from 14 residues. In nucleotides, the CDR3 is TGCAGTGCCCAGAGCGGGAGGGGTTTCAATGAGCAGTTCTTC. It yields the protein CSAQSGRGFNEQFF.

This clonotype was found many times. This chain links TRBV27 with TRBJ2-7; tentative D call: TRBD2 (6 bases). The V gene's germline CDR1 is MNHEY and CDR2 SMNVEV (reference sequence). CDR3 length: 17 residues. V was pared by 0 bases and J by 2 bases, with 17 bases between. CDR3 coding DNA: TGTGCCAGCAGTTTATCGTCGTGGCCGGGACTGACCTACGAGCAGTACTTC. Translating it yields CASSLSSWPGLTYEQYF.

The chain couples TRBV2 to TRBJ2-7; D is unresolved. The CDR3 consists of 13 residues. The V end was cut by 1 base, the J end by 3 bases, with 7 bases between. Looked up from germline, CDR1 is SNHLY and CDR2 is FYNNEI. The CDR3, as DNA: TGTGCCAGCAGTGAAGGAAGAGTCTACGAGCAGTACTTC. It yields the protein CASSEGRVYEQYF.

The chain carries TRBV20-1 and TRBJ2-1; a weak D match, TRBD2 (5 bases). CDR3 length: 14 residues. V dropped 1 base and J dropped 7 bases, with 14 bases sitting between them. Germline loops: CDR1 DFQATT, CDR2 SNEGSKA (reference sequence). The CDR3 coding sequence is TGCAGTGCTAGAGTGCCCCTAGCCCGGAATGAGCAGTTCTTC. Translated, it gives CSARVPLARNEQFF.

The chain uses TRBV5-5 and TRBJ1-2, with D tentatively TRBD1 (5 bases). From germline, CDR1 is SGHKS and CDR2 YYEKEE (reference sequence). V gave up 3 bases and J gave up 4 bases, with 19 bases separating them. The CDR3 runs to 16 residues. CDR3 sequence: CASSWGDGTGGYGYTF. The CDR3 DNA reads as TGTGCCAGCAGCTGGGGGGACGGAACCGGGGGCTATGGCTACACCTTC.

The rearrangement uses TRBV11-2 and TRBJ2-3; D is undetermined. This CDR3 has 18 amino acids. The germline V gene encodes CDR1 SGHAT and CDR2 FQNNGV. V lost 5 bases and J 2 bases, leaving 23 bases between the germline ends. The CDR3 sequence: CASSPAPLLLKITDTQYF. CDR3 DNA: TGTGCCAGCAGCCCAGCCCCTTTACTACTAAAGATCACAGATACGCAGTATTTT.

The chain carries TRBV14 and TRBJ2-2; a possible D gene is TRBD2 (6 bases). Deletions cut 2 bases from V and 0 bases from J, with 10 bases between. Germline CDR1 reads SGHDN; CDR2 reads FVKESK. The CDR3 loop spans 16 amino acids. DNA for the CDR3: TGTGCCAGCAGCCAATTTAGCGGCTCGAACACCGGGGAGCTGTTTTTT. This gives the protein CASSQFSGSNTGELFF.